Each of the 16 T cell receptor beta chains below was sequenced from the same sample in a study of blood T cell repertoires in COVID-19. Generated by immunoSEQ multiplex PCR, the TCRdb table keeps only in-frame clones and is missing some. The table lists 200,000 to 250,000 clones, roughly 89% of them singletons, with 6.8% in the top ten. Sequencing was done on a sample of PBMCs or T cells enriched from blood (not recorded which). The receptors come from a woman in her thirties or forties who had recovered from COVID-19.

This clone was observed a single time. The V and J genes are TRBV7-2 and TRBJ2-2; D not resolved. The CDR3 is 15 residues long. The ends were cut back, 3 bases at V and 3 bases at J, with 11 bases in the middle. Germline CDR1 is SGHTA and CDR2 is FQGNSA. Here the CDR3 reads CASSFARLDTGELFF. The CDR3 nucleotides read TGTGCCAGCAGCTTCGCAAGACTCGACACCGGGGAGCTGTTTTTT.

The rearrangement uses TRBV5-8 and TRBJ2-5; D is ambiguous. This CDR3 is built from 15 residues. CDR1 and CDR2 from the germline V gene are SGHTS and YDEGEE. Trimming removed 2 bases from V and 0 bases from J, with 11 bases in between. The CDR3 bases are TGTGCCAGCAGCTTCCATTTACACGACCAAGAGACCCAGTACTTC. Translation gives CASSFHLHDQETQYF.

The chain uses TRBV30 and TRBJ1-1; TRBD1 aligns across 7 bases. Germline V gives CDR1 GTSNPN, CDR2 SVGIG (reference sequence). The CDR3 length is 12 residues. Trimming took 1 base from V and 4 from J; bases not matched to a gene: 0. As DNA, the CDR3 is TGTGCCTGGAGTGCAGGGGGCACTGAAGCTTTCTTT. The encoded protein is CAWSAGGTEAFF. Supplemented by reference TRBV30 and TRBJ1-1, the full variable domain reads SQTIHQWPATLVQPVGSPLSLECTVEGTSNPNLYWYRQAAGRGLQLLFYSVGIGQISSEVPQNLSASRPQDRQFILSSKKLLLSDSGFYLCAWSAGGTEAFFGQGTRLTVV.

This clone was seen a few times. The J gene is TRBJ2-3, the V gene TRBV2, with a tentative D call TRBD2 (6 bases). Germline CDR1 and CDR2: SNHLY and FYNNEI. The CDR3 is 14 amino acids. Trimming took off 6 bases at V and 6 bases at J, with 16 bases between the two ends. In nucleotides, the CDR3 is TGTGCCAGCAGCCCGTTGGGGGGTGGCGATACGCAGTATTTT. The encoded protein is CASSPLGGGDTQYF.

The chain is built from TRBV9 and TRBJ1-6; 12 bases fit TRBD1. The CDR3 loop spans 16 amino acids. Losses at the gene ends were 9 bases for V and 7 bases for J; bases not matched to a gene: 11. Germline V gene lookup returns CDR1 SGDLS and CDR2 YYNGEE. The CDR3 bases are TGTGCCATCTCCCGGGACAGGGGGCAGAGGAATTCACCCCTCCACTTT. This sequence encodes CAISRDRGQRNSPLHF.

The chain combines TRBV28 with TRBJ1-1; 7 bases align to TRBD1. Looked up from germline, CDR1 is MDHEN and CDR2 is SYDVKM. V was clipped by 7 bases and J by 2 bases; unmatched bases: 10. The CDR3 is 15 residues long. In DNA, the CDR3 is TGTGCCAGCACCAGAACCGACAGGGTTAACACTGAAGCTTTCTTT. Translation: CASTRTDRVNTEAFF.

The J gene is TRBJ1-1, the V gene TRBV11-2; D remains ambiguous. The CDR3 spans 13 residues. V gave up 5 bases and J gave up 1 base, with 8 bases separating them. Germline V gene sequence: CDR1 SGHAT, CDR2 FQNNGV. The CDR3 loop is CASSVRENTEAFF. The CDR3 coding sequence is TGTGCCAGCAGCGTCCGGGAGAACACTGAAGCTTTCTTT.

This sequence joins TRBV2 and TRBJ2-5, with unresolved D. This CDR3 has 13 amino acids. Trimming took 4 bases from V and 1 from J, leaving 7 bases between them. Per germline, CDR1 SNHLY and CDR2 FYNNEI. The CDR3 spells CASSGSVQETQYF. CDR3 nucleotides: TGTGCCAGCAGTGGTTCTGTCCAAGAGACCCAGTACTTC. The full variable domain, rest sourced from reference TRBV2 and TRBJ2-5, is EPEVTQTPSHQVTQMGQEVILRCVPISNHLYFYWYRQILGQKVEFLVSFYNNEISEKSEIFDDQFSVERPDGSNFTLKIRSTKLEDSAMYFCASSGSVQETQYFGPGTRLLVL.

The chain recombines TRBV5-4 with TRBJ2-1, with D perhaps matching TRBD2 (5 bases). Trimming pared 4 bases from V and 10 bases from J, leaving 18 bases between. This CDR3 is built from 14 residues. In germline, CDR1 is SGHNT, CDR2 YYREEE (reference sequence). The CDR3 nucleotides read TGTGCCAGCAGCCCGGGGAGCAATAGCCGGGAGCAGTTCTTC. It codes for CASSPGSNSREQFF.

This clone has more than one count but fewer than ten. The chain has TRBV14 and TRBJ2-1; 9 nucleotides align to TRBD2. The CDR3 runs to 16 residues. Germline-derived CDR1 and CDR2 are SGHDN and FVKESK. Trimming at V came to 3 bases and at J to 7 bases, leaving 10 bases not matched to a gene. This CDR3 reads CASSHSFGLAGNEQFF. DNA of the CDR3: TGTGCCAGCAGCCATAGCTTCGGGCTAGCGGGAAATGAGCAGTTCTTC.

The chain couples TRBV3-1 (or the pseudogene TRBV3-2) to TRBJ2-1; TRBD2 agrees at 10 bases. This CDR3 spans 16 amino acids. With 4 bases clipped from V and 4 bases from J, the junction kept 7 bases outside the gene matches. Germline assignment: CDR1 LGHDT and CDR2 YNNKEL (reference sequence). CDR3 sequence reads: CASSPSSGRTYNEQFF. DNA for the CDR3: TGTGCCAGCAGCCCCTCTAGCGGGAGAACATACAATGAGCAGTTCTTC.

V and J are TRBV18 and TRBJ2-5; 13 nucleotides align to TRBD2. Germline V gene sequence: CDR1 KGHSH, CDR2 LQKENI. Trimming removed 5 bases from V and 5 bases from J; junction bases left unmatched: 8. This CDR3 is 16 amino acids long. The CDR3 DNA sequence: TGTGCCAGCTCAAGCCGGACTAGCGGGAGCGGGGAGACCCAGTACTTC. Its protein product is CASSSRTSGSGETQYF.

This clone was recorded once. This sequence joins TRBV5-1 and TRBJ1-2, with 12 bases matching TRBD1. V dropped 6 bases and J dropped 6; count of bases not matched to a gene: 9. The CDR3 has 15 residues. Per germline, CDR1 SGHRS and CDR2 YFSETQ. CDR3 region: CASTGTGGLKDGYTF. The CDR3 DNA reads as TGCGCCAGCACCGGGACAGGGGGCTTAAAGGATGGCTACACCTTC.

The V gene is TRBV6-5, the J gene TRBJ1-1; D gene uncertain. CDR3 length: 15 residues. CDR1 and CDR2 from the germline V gene are MNHEY and SVGAGI. V was clipped by 2 bases and J by 3 bases, with 13 bases between them. The CDR3 protein is CASSYALERDTEAFF. CDR3 nucleotide sequence: TGTGCCAGCAGTTACGCCTTGGAGAGGGACACTGAAGCTTTCTTT.

This sequence joins TRBV11-2 and TRBJ2-7, with D maybe TRBD2 (6 bases). Deletions cut 4 bases from V and 5 bases from J, with 12 bases between. Germline loops: CDR1 SGHAT, CDR2 FQNNGV. This CDR3 is built from 13 residues. CDR3 DNA: TGTGCCAGCAGCTCAGGAACTAGCAACGAGCAGTACTTC. It is translated as CASSSGTSNEQYF.

The V gene is TRBV27, the J gene TRBJ1-5; possible D gene TRBD1, 5 bases. Germline V gene data show CDR1 as MNHEY and CDR2 as SMNVEV (reference sequence). The CDR3 covers 16 residues. Trimming stripped 0 bases from V and 7 bases from J, with 16 bases between. This chain's CDR3 is CASSLSWQGNRQPQHF. The CDR3 nucleotides read TGTGCCAGCAGTTTATCGTGGCAGGGAAATCGGCAGCCCCAGCATTTT.